This T cell receptor beta chain was identified during a study of blood T cells in healthy people across ages (dated by TCRdb to about 2015). In terms of the full investigation: Template switching captured roughly one uniquely barcoded TCR beta cDNA molecule per two T cells in model experiments. Using deep sequencing normalized with unique cDNA molecular identifiers, the study measured how TCR beta repertoire diversity changes with age. Four age groups were formed from the donors: young (average approximately 15 years), middle-aged (just under 40), aged (approximately 60) and long-lived (around 82). To avoid experimental bias, donors of different ages were randomly spread across the sequencing lanes. The study analyzed two additional independent replicas of 1 million unique cDNA reads from the same blood draw for two donors, one aged 18 to 29 and one aged 80 or older.

With respect to this clonotype: Its antigen is currently not known. Per-nucleotide qualities are absent, and no much larger clonotype sits a single base away.

V is cut by 3 bases and J by 3 bases, and the space between the germline ends is 13 bases. The germline V gene gives CDR1 as ENHRY and CDR2 as SYGVKD. The CDR3 sequence holds 15 residues, the cysteine and phenylalanine included. Here the CDR3 DNA is all that survives: 45 bases in frame from base 1. Donors were a few dozen systemically healthy Caucasian individuals from Russia aged about 6 to 100 years. Approximately 9.3 milliliters of peripheral blood were collected from each donor into EDTA-treated Vacutainer tubes. PBMCs were isolated by Ficoll-Paque density-gradient centrifugation, with at least 6 million obtained per sample. Total RNA was extracted from PBMCs with Trizol reagent, with at least 6 micrograms obtained per sample. For every donor, flow cytometry on a PBMC aliquot measured the percentage of naive CD45RAhigh/CD27high T cells. The library was prepared using 5' RACE. Instrument used: Illumina HiSeq 2500. A second PCR of about 6 to 11 cycles was performed with a sample-barcoded 5' primer and a J-beta primer mix. A unique molecular identifier was introduced onto each TCR beta cDNA molecule by a template-switch 5' adaptor carrying 12 random nucleotides. Each sample yielded at least 3 million CDR3-containing paired-end reads. All of the RNA was converted into first-strand cDNA using the Mint cDNA synthesis kit, with a TRBC-specific oligonucleotide serving as the primer. Following uracil-DNA glycosylase treatment, a first 18-cycle PCR with universal primers M1SS and BC2_uni_R was performed on all cDNA. The authors' analysis ran thus. Normalization of each sample was performed by random selection of 1 million high-quality reads, each carrying a distinct molecular identifier. Reads sharing molecular identifiers were discarded rather than binned into consensus sequences. CDR3 identification, clonotype clustering and error correction used MiTCR with a Q25 quality threshold and the strictest error-elimination algorithm. A nonparametric unseen species model using Euler transformation provided a lower-bound estimate of total TCR beta diversity. TCRdb applied fastp at Q25 and MiXCR to the public reads, then kept only in-frame beta chains. Rows matching on CDR3 protein sequence are summarized as one entry with the most common DNA and genes. The V and J calls follow TCRdb's processing rather than the paper's. Within this sample are approximately 850,000 distinct CDR3 sequences, with roughly 60% of them counted one time only. The ten largest clonotypes hold 20% to 25% of the sample.

On the study overall, not on this receptor specifically: Compared with the aged group, the long-lived group had more naive CD4+ T cells, fewer expanded clones and increased TCR diversity, suggesting age selection. The percentage of naive T cells measured by flow cytometry correlated strongly with observed TCR beta diversity. As age increased, observed TCR beta diversity per million T cells dropped in a roughly linear way, and a significant reduction was already evident by age about 40. Donor CMV infection status was unknown, potentially confounding age-related changes in expanded clonotypes. Total diversity estimates from one million sequenced T cells were considered lower bounds and underestimates. Because profiling used bulk unsorted PBMCs, naive and antigen-experienced compartments could not be compared conclusively.

Specimen: blood. The sequence is built from TRBV10-3 and TRBJ2-3; the D segment may tentatively be TRBD1 or TRBD2, each giving 5 matched bases. This receptor was obtained from a man aged 30 to 45 in good health. At the DNA level, the sequence is TGTGCCATCAGTGATTATCAGGGAGAAACAGATACGCAGTATTTT. Its amino acids are CAISDYQGETDTQYF.